Following are 5 T cell receptor beta chains from one sample sequenced in a study of shared clonotypes between healthy human individuals. Repertoires were generated with immunoSEQ multiplex PCR, while TCRdb's copy carries only in-frame clones and drops some. The sample holds about 550,000 clones, over 95% seen once. It was CD45RO-negative cells, positively selected for CCR7, that made up naive CD8 cells, with terminally differentiated effector memory CD45RA+ cells excluded. Sample: naive CD8+ T cells sorted from blood. Receptors were obtained from a woman aged 30 to 39 in good health.

This sequence joins TRBV10-3 and TRBJ1-5, with TRBD1 identical over 7 bases. This CDR3 comprises 15 residues. With 0 bases clipped from V and 7 bases from J, the junction kept 6 bases outside the gene matches. Germline lookup yields CDR1 ENHRY and CDR2 SYGVKD. CDR3 amino acids: CAISESGQRLQPQHF. DNA for the CDR3: TGTGCCATCAGTGAGTCGGGACAGAGACTCCAGCCCCAGCATTTT.

The J gene is TRBJ2-5, the V gene TRBV5-1; 8 bases agree with TRBD1. The DNA end favors TRBJ2-7, so the J call may be wrong. The CDR3 covers 17 residues. Germline CDR1 SGHRS, CDR2 YFSETQ. The CDR3 nucleotides read TGCGCCAGCAGCTTATCATCCGGTCGGACAGGGACCTACGAGCAGTACTTC. Protein sequence: CASSLSSGRTGTYEQYF.

This clone was found once. The chain uses TRBV9 and TRBJ2-1; the D gene is possibly TRBD1 (6 bases). CDR3 length: 14 amino acids. Germline lookup yields CDR1 SGDLS and CDR2 YYNGEE. V was pared by 0 bases and J by 8 bases, with 12 bases between. The CDR3 reads CASSVDRDGDEQFF. The CDR3, as DNA: TGTGCCAGCAGCGTAGACAGGGATGGGGATGAGCAGTTCTTC.

V is TRBV11-2 and J is TRBJ1-1; the D is unclear. Deletions cut 0 bases from V and 0 bases from J, with 14 bases between. Germline V CDR1 and CDR2: SGHAT, FQNNGV. The CDR3 covers 17 residues. CDR3 sequence reads: CASSLEGSAIMNTEAFF. The CDR3 coding sequence is TGTGCCAGCAGCTTAGAGGGGTCTGCAATCATGAACACTGAAGCTTTCTTT.

The rearrangement joins TRBV9 to TRBJ2-2; D might be TRBD1 (5 bases). Germline-derived CDR1 and CDR2 are SGDLS and YYNGEE. V was pared by 4 bases and J by 7 bases, with 11 bases between. CDR3 size: 13 residues. In DNA form, the CDR3 reads TGTGCCAGCAGCCCAACAGGAATCGGGGAGCTGTTTTTT. It encodes CASSPTGIGELFF.